These 4 T cell receptor beta chains were all obtained from the same sample, sequenced in a study of shared T cell receptors in the human thymus. Sequencing used immunoSEQ multiplex PCR; TCRdb keeps in-frame clones, though not all of them. Of 720,000 or so clones in the sample, 70% to 90% were seen once. The data were also submitted as part of a second study, on human thymus T cells.

The sequenced sample consisted of thymocytes. The receptors were gathered from a girl under two years old with a congenital heart defect.

The J gene is TRBJ1-4, the V gene TRBV11-2; the match to TRBD1 covers 8 bases. CDR3 length equals 13 residues. Germline V gives CDR1 SGHAT, CDR2 FQNNGV. The V gene end was trimmed by 5 bases and the J gene end by 7 bases; junction bases not matched to a gene: 3. CDR3 sequence reads: CASSQDRVEKLFF. The CDR3 DNA follows: TGTGCCAGCAGCCAGGACAGGGTTGAAAAACTGTTTTTT.

The chain links TRBV2 to TRBJ1-2, with TRBD1 matching over 7 bases. Germline V gene lookup returns CDR1 SNHLY and CDR2 FYNNEI. CDR3 length: 11 amino acids. V was clipped by 8 bases and J by 9 bases; unmatched bases: 6. The CDR3 DNA sequence: TGTGCCAGCCGACAGGGAGGACGCTACACCTTC. This encodes CASRQGGRYTF.

The DNA of the CDR3 is TGTGCCAGCAGCCCCGGGGGTGCGGGACCCGGGGAGCTGTTTTTT. Translating gives CASSPGGAGPGELFF. This chain connects TRBV7-8 to TRBJ2-2, with a tentative D call TRBD2 (6 bases). CDR1 SGHVS and CDR2 FQNEAQ come from the germline V gene. This CDR3 is 15 amino acids long. The ends were cut back, 5 bases at V and 6 bases at J, with 16 bases in the middle.

The chain is built from TRBV7-3 and TRBJ2-3, with 9 bases that match TRBD2. The germline V gene has CDR1 SGHTA and CDR2 FQGTGA. The CDR3 runs to 16 residues. J lost 4 bases, V lost 0 bases, and 5 bases had no gene match. The CDR3 DNA reads TGTGCCAGCAGCTTAACCGGGACTAGCATCCCAGATACGCAGTATTTT. Translated: CASSLTGTSIPDTQYF. Based on the CDR3 plus reference TRBV7-3 and TRBJ2-3, the full variable domain is GAGVSQTPSNKVTEKGKYVELRCDPISGHTALYWYRQSLGQGPEFLIYFQGTGAADDSGLPNDRFFAVRPEGSVSTLKIQRTERGDSAVYLCASSLTGTSIPDTQYFGPGTRLTVL.